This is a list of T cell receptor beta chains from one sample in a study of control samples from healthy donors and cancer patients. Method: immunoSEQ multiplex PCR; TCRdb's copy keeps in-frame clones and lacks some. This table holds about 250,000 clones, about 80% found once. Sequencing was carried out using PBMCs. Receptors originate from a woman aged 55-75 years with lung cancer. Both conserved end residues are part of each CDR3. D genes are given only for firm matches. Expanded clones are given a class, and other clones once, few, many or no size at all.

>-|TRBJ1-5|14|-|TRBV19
TGTGCCAGTAGCTCTGAGTTGCCCAATCAGCCCCAGCATTTT
CASSSELPNQPQHF
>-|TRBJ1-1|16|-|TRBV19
TGTGCCAGTAGTACATTGGACCTCCCGAGAAACACTGAAGCTTTCTTT
CASSTLDLPRNTEAFF
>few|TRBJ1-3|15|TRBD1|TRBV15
TGTGCCACCAGCAGGACAGGGGGGATTGGAAACACCATATATTTT
CATSRTGGIGNTIYF
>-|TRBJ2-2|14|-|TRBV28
TGTGCCAGCAGTTTATTACAGAACACCGGGGAGCTGTTTTTT
CASSLLQNTGELFF
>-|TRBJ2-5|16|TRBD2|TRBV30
TGTGCCTGGAGTAGAGCGGGAGGGCAGGGCCAAGAGACCCAGTACTTC
CAWSRAGGQGQETQYF
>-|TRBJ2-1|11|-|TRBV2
TGTGCCAGCAGCCTTTACAATGAGCAGTTCTTC
CASSLYNEQFF
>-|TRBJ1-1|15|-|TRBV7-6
TGTGCCAGCAGCCTTACTGGGGGGGCTAACGCTGAAGCTTTCTTT
CASSLTGGANAEAFF
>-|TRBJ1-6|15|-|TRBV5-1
TGCGCCAGCAGCTTGGAGGCCCTACGTCGATCACCCCTCCACTTT
CASSLEALRRSPLHF
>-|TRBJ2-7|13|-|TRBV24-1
TGTGCCACCAGTGATTTCTCTTCCTACGAGCAGTACTTC
CATSDFSSYEQYF
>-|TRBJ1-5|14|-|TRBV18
TGTGCCAGCTCACCAGAGACATTCGGTCAGCCCCAGCATTTT
CASSPETFGQPQHF
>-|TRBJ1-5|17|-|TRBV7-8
TGTGCCAGCAGCCCGAGGTCCGGGACCAGTAGCAATCAGCCCCAGCATTTT
CASSPRSGTSSNQPQHF
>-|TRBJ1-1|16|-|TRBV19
TGTGCCAGTAGCGTAACAGGTTTTATGAAAAACACTGAAGCTTTCTTT
CASSVTGFMKNTEAFF
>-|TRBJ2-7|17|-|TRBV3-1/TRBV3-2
TGTGCCAGCAGACGTCCCTTCTCCTTTTTCCCTCACTACGAGCAGTACTTC
CASRRPFSFFPHYEQYF
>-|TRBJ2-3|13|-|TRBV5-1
TGCGCCAGCAGCTTGTCGGGGTTGGGTACGCAGTATTTT
CASSLSGLGTQYF
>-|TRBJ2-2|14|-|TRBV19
TGTGCCAGTAGTATGTCGGGGGGCGGCGGGGAGCTGTTTTTT
CASSMSGGGGELFF
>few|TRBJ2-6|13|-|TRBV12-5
TGTGCTAGTGGTTTTTCCGGGGCCAACGTCCTGACTTTC
CASGFSGANVLTF
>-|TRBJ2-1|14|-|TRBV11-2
TGTGCCAGCAGCTTAGCCCAGGTGGTGGGCGGGCAGTTCTTC
CASSLAQVVGGQFF
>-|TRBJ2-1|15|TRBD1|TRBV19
TGTGCCAGTAGTTTGACAGGGGGCCAGTACAATGAGCAGTTCTTC
CASSLTGGQYNEQFF
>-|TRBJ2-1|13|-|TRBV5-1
TGCGCCAGCAGCTTGGGGAAATACAATGAGCAGTTCTTC
CASSLGKYNEQFF
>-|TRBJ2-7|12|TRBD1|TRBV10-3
TGTGCCATCAAATCAGGGGGTAGCGAGCAGTACTTC
CAIKSGGSEQYF
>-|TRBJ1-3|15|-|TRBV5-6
TGTGCCAGTAGCCACCAAGGGGTGGCTGGAAACACCATATATTTT
CASSHQGVAGNTIYF
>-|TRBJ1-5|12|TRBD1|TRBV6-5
TGTGCCAGTACGGGACAGCATCAGCCCCAGCATTTT
CASTGQHQPQHF
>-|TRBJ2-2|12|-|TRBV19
TGTGCCAGTAGGCTTCCTCCCGGGGAGCTGTTTTTT
CASRLPPGELFF
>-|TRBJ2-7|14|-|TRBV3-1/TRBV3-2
TGTGCCAGCAGCCATCTCCGGGCAGGGTACGAGCAGTACTTC
CASSHLRAGYEQYF
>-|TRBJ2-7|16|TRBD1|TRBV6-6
TGTGCCAGCAGCCGGAACATCGGACAGGGGTACTACGAGCAGTACTTC
CASSRNIGQGYYEQYF
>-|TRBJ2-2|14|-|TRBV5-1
TGCGCCAGCAGCCCCGATAATACTGACGGGGAGCTGTTTTTT
CASSPDNTDGELFF
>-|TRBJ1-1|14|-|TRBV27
TGTGCCAGCAGACAAGAGAGGATGAACACTGAAGCTTTCTTT
CASRQERMNTEAFF
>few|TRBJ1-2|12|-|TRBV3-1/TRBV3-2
TGTGCCAGCAGCCCAGGGCCAGGTGGCTACACCTTC
CASSPGPGGYTF
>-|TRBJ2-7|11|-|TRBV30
TGTGCCTGGAGCGTATCCTACGAGCAGTACTTC
CAWSVSYEQYF
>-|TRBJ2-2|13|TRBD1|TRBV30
TGTGCCTGGAGCACCAGGGGGATCGGGGAGCTGTTTTTT
CAWSTRGIGELFF
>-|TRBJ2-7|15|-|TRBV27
TGTGCCAGCAGTTTAAGCGGGACACATACCTACGAGCAGTACTTC
CASSLSGTHTYEQYF
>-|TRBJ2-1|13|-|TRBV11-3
TGTGCCAGCAGCTTAGAAGGGGTCGATGAGCAGTTCTTC
CASSLEGVDEQFF
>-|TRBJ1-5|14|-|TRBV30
TGTGCCTCCCGATCGGTGGGCGGCAATCAGCCCCAGCATTTT
CASRSVGGNQPQHF
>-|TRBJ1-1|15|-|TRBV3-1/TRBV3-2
TGTGCCAGCAGCCAAGATTGGGGTGGGAACACTGAAGCTTTCTTT
CASSQDWGGNTEAFF
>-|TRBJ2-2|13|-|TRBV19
TGTGCCAGTAGTGCCGGAGATACCGGGGAGCTGTTTTTT
CASSAGDTGELFF
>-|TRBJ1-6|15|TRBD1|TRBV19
TGTGCCAGTAGTAGTTACTCCAGGGGGGGTTCACCCCTCCACTTT
CASSSYSRGGSPLHF
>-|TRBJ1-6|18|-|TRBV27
TGTGCCAGCAGTTGGTCAGTTAGCGGTCGCTCCTATAATTCACCCCTCCACTTT
CASSWSVSGRSYNSPLHF
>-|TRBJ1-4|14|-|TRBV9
TGTGCCAGCAGCCGGGACGGAGCTAATGAAAAACTGTTTTTT
CASSRDGANEKLFF
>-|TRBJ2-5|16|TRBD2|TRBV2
TGTGCCAGCAGTGACCCGGGACTAGCGGAACTGGGGGCCCAGTACTTC
CASSDPGLAELGAQYF
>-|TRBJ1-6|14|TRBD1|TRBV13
TGTGCCAGCAGCTCAAACAGGGGTAATTCACCCCTCCACTTT
CASSSNRGNSPLHF
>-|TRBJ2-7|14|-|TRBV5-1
TGCGCCAGCAGCTTGGGCAGGGGTTCCTACGAGCAGTACTTC
CASSLGRGSYEQYF